The 25 T cell receptor beta chains in this list originate from one sample, sequenced in a study of beta chain features in type 1 diabetes. cDNA synthesis used the whole RNA isolate, giving expressed TCRB sequences. The assay was immunoSEQ multiplex PCR, and TCRdb's table has in-frame clones only and misses some. The sample records around 130,000 clones, roughly 15% being singletons. Overall study findings and caveats: In every one of the four CD4+ subsets, TCRB CDR3s were moderately but significantly shorter in Type 1 diabetes patients.

Their specific antigens are unknown. Sequenced: central memory CD4+ T cells from blood. Receptors originate from a man aged 25 to 40 with type 1 diabetes.

In this sample, this clone turned up a few times. This rearrangement joins TRBV2 to TRBJ2-3; 9 nucleotides agree with TRBD1. J lost 2 bases, V lost 3 bases, and 3 bases had no gene match. The CDR3 spans 15 residues. Germline CDR1 is SNHLY and CDR2 is FYNNEI. CDR3 residues: CASSDGQGPTDTQYF. CDR3 bases: TGTGCCAGCAGTGATGGACAGGGGCCCACAGATACGCAGTATTTT.

This clone was detected a few times. The CDR3 reads CASSLVAAGTGNEQFF. The CDR3 DNA follows: TGTGCCAGCAGCTTAGTGGCCGCCGGCACAGGCAATGAGCAGTTCTTC. The chain joins TRBV7-2 to TRBJ2-1; D perhaps matches TRBD1 (5 bases). This CDR3 region has 16 residues. Germline V gives CDR1 SGHTA, CDR2 FQGNSA. V was pared by 1 base and J by 6 bases, with 16 bases between.

Only a few counts were recorded for this clone. The rearrangement uses TRBV10-3 and TRBJ1-1; D perhaps matches TRBD1 (5 bases). Germline values: CDR1 ENHRY, CDR2 SYGVKD. V shed 6 bases and J shed 2 bases, with 10 bases lying between them. There are 13 residues in the CDR3. Written as DNA, the CDR3 is TGTGCCATCAGGCAGGGTGTAAACACTGAAGCTTTCTTT. As protein: CAIRQGVNTEAFF.

The V gene is TRBV4-3, the J gene TRBJ2-7; 10 nucleotides align to TRBD2. The V and J ends lost 2 bases and 0 bases, in that order; junction bases with no gene match: 4. The germline V gene encodes CDR1 LGHNA and CDR2 YSLEER. The CDR3 totals 16 residues. In nucleotides, the CDR3 is TGCGCCAGCAGCCAACAACTAGCGGGGAGCTCCTACGAGCAGTACTTC. Protein sequence: CASSQQLAGSSYEQYF.

This clone was observed a handful of times. The CDR3 spells CASSTGPVNYGYTF. The CDR3 nucleotides read TGTGCCAGCAGCACTGGACCGGTGAACTATGGCTACACCTTC. The chain employs TRBV7-6 and TRBJ1-2; D remains unclear. This CDR3 region has 14 residues. V lost 5 bases and J lost 2, with 12 bases in between. Germline V gene data show CDR1 as SGHVS and CDR2 as FNYEAQ.

V is TRBV10-3 and J is TRBJ1-5; tentative D call: TRBD1 (5 bases). This CDR3 region has 16 residues. Deletions cut 4 bases from V and 0 bases from J, with 13 bases between. Germline CDR1 is ENHRY and CDR2 is SYGVKD. The CDR3 sequence: CAISASQAYSNQPQHF. As DNA, the CDR3 is TGTGCCATCAGTGCCTCACAGGCGTATAGCAATCAGCCCCAGCATTTT.

V usage is TRBV10-3 and J usage is TRBJ1-1; no clear D gene. Germline CDR1 reads ENHRY; CDR2 reads SYGVKD. CDR3 length: 13 residues. The V end lost 6 bases, the J end lost 0 bases, and 8 bases lay between the germline ends. The CDR3 region has the DNA TGTGCCATCAGAGGACCCATGAACACTGAAGCTTTCTTT. It codes for CAIRGPMNTEAFF.

The V gene is TRBV29-1, the J gene TRBJ2-6; possibly TRBD1 for D (7 bases). The germline V gene has CDR1 SQVTM and CDR2 ANQGSEA. With 5 bases removed from V and 1 base from J, the gap between germline ends came to 27 bases. The CDR3 length is 20 residues. In DNA form, the CDR3 reads TGCAGCGTTAACCCCCGTGGAGGGGGCGCTGAATCTTCTGGGGCCAACGTCCTGACTTTC. Its protein is CSVNPRGGGAESSGANVLTF. The complete variable domain, with remaining parts taken from reference TRBV29-1 and TRBJ2-6, reads SAVISQKPSRDICQRGTSLTIQCQVDSQVTMMFWYRQQPGQSLTLIATANQGSEATYESGFVIDKFPISRPNLTFSTLTVSNMSPEDSSIYLCSVNPRGGGAESSGANVLTFGAGSRLTVL.

This sequence joins TRBV7-2 and TRBJ1-6; 7 nucleotides match TRBD1. CDR3 length: 14 residues. Germline V gene data show CDR1 as SGHTA and CDR2 as FQGNSA. V was clipped by 6 bases and J by 13 bases; unmatched bases: 12. The CDR3 DNA follows: TGTGCCAGCAGATCCGGGACAGAGGCCTTGCCCCTCCACTTT. This sequence encodes CASRSGTEALPLHF.

This clone was seen more than once but under ten times. The J gene is TRBJ2-3, the V gene TRBV10-1; the D is unclear. V lost 3 bases, J lost 1 base, and 5 bases lay in between. Germline V gene sequence: CDR1 WNHNN, CDR2 SYGVQD (reference sequence). The length of the CDR3 is 13 residues. CDR3 bases: TGCGCCAGCAGTGATTCAGGCACAGATACGCAGTATTTT. This translates into CASSDSGTDTQYF.

The chain is built from TRBV11-2 and TRBJ1-2, with unresolved D. Trimming left V 1 base short and J 1 base short, with 7 bases between. This CDR3 contains 14 residues. In germline, CDR1 is SGHAT, CDR2 FQNNGV. CDR3 bases: TGTGCCAGCAGCTTAGCTGGGTTTAACTATGGCTACACCTTC. This encodes CASSLAGFNYGYTF.

This chain uses TRBV11-3 with TRBJ1-2; D ambiguous. With 1 base removed from V and 8 bases from J, the gap between germline ends came to 11 bases. Germline CDR1 is SGHNT and CDR2 is YENEEA. The CDR3 length is 13 residues. The CDR3 reads CASSLVAAGGYTF. DNA of the CDR3: TGTGCCAGCAGCTTAGTGGCCGCTGGAGGCTACACCTTC.

This clone has only a few counts. Other nucleotide sequences in the sample specify the same CDR3. The V call is TRBV18, the J call TRBJ2-5; D gene uncertain. Germline V CDR1 and CDR2: KGHSH, LQKENI. This CDR3 spans 11 amino acids. Trimming took 3 bases from V and 2 from J, leaving 1 base between them. The CDR3 bases are TGTGCCAGCTCACCTCAAGAGACCCAGTACTTC. Encoded protein: CASSPQETQYF.

The CDR3 reads CAISPNSGGNSPLHF. Written as DNA, the CDR3 is TGTGCCATCAGTCCCAATTCAGGGGGGAATTCACCCCTCCACTTT. This chain joins TRBV10-3 and TRBJ1-6, with 7 bases matching TRBD1. J gave up 7 bases and V 5 bases, and 8 bases lay outside the gene matches. Germline lookup yields CDR1 ENHRY and CDR2 SYGVKD. There are 15 residues in the CDR3.

The genes are TRBV7-2 and TRBJ2-7; D not resolved. Germline V gene lookup returns CDR1 SGHTA and CDR2 FQGNSA. The CDR3 contains 13 residues. V lost 5 bases to trimming and J lost 2 bases, with 10 bases between them. CDR3: CASSQSETYEQYF. In DNA, the CDR3 is TGTGCCAGCAGCCAATCAGAGACCTACGAGCAGTACTTC.

The chain combines TRBV27 with TRBJ2-6; D might be TRBD1 (5 bases). The CDR3 runs to 15 residues. The V gene's germline CDR1 is MNHEY and CDR2 SMNVEV (reference sequence). V lost 5 bases to trimming and J lost 0 bases, with 8 bases between them. In DNA, the CDR3 is TGTGCCAGCAGTCGACAGCTCTCTGGGGCCAACGTCCTGACTTTC. Its translation is CASSRQLSGANVLTF.

This rearrangement joins TRBV10-3 to TRBJ2-5; D is perhaps TRBD1 (6 bases). Trimming took off 4 bases at V and 4 bases at J, with 10 bases between the two ends. CDR3 length: 13 residues. Per the germline V gene, CDR1 is ENHRY and CDR2 is SYGVKD. CDR3: CAISGDTGETQYF. CDR3 in DNA: TGTGCCATCAGTGGGGACACGGGAGAGACCCAGTACTTC.

This clone has more than one count but fewer than ten. This sequence may be a read error, since a much larger clone differs from it by one base. This CDR3 is also generated by other DNA sequences in the sample. The rearrangement joins TRBV6-5 to TRBJ2-1, with 9 bases aligning to TRBD2. CDR1 is MNHEY and CDR2 is SVGAGI in the germline V gene. Losses at the gene ends were 2 bases for V and 2 bases for J; bases not matched to a gene: 1. The CDR3 sequence is 15 residues long. This chain's CDR3 is CASSYGGGAYNEQFF. CDR3 nucleotides: TGTGCCAGCAGTTACGGCGGGGGGGCCTACAATGAGCAGTTCTTC.

This clone was counted only a few times. The V and J genes are TRBV7-9 and TRBJ2-3; D ambiguous. Per germline, CDR1 SEHNR and CDR2 FQNEAQ (reference sequence). This CDR3 is built from 12 residues. V was shortened by 5 bases and J by 4 bases, with 7 bases between the two germline ends. DNA of the CDR3: TGTGCCAGCAGCGAGACGGCAGATACGCAGTATTTT. Its translation is CASSETADTQYF.

This clone was seen only a few times. The CDR3 is CASSVRTTHNEQFF. The CDR3 coding sequence is TGTGCCAGCAGTGTCCGGACTACCCACAATGAGCAGTTCTTC. The genes are TRBV2 and TRBJ2-1; a weak D match, TRBD2 (6 bases). The V gene lost 4 bases and the J gene lost 5 bases, with 12 bases spanning the gap. Germline CDR1 reads SNHLY; CDR2 reads FYNNEI. This CDR3 spans 14 amino acids.

This clone was picked up a small number of times. The chain joins TRBV4-3 to TRBJ2-5, with 7 positions matching TRBD2. Germline values: CDR1 LGHNA, CDR2 YSLEER. The CDR3 consists of 19 residues. V lost 0 bases to trimming and J lost 4 bases; unmatched junction nucleotides: 17. The CDR3 loop is CASSQEGGIGTHLRETQYF. In DNA form, the CDR3 reads TGCGCCAGCAGCCAAGAGGGGGGGATTGGGACCCATCTGAGAGAGACCCAGTACTTC.

This clone was picked up a small number of times. The rearrangement uses TRBV9 and TRBJ2-7; tentative D call: TRBD1 (6 bases). The CDR3 is 14 residues long. The V gene lost 0 bases and the J gene lost 5 bases, with 12 bases spanning the gap. Germline lookup yields CDR1 SGDLS and CDR2 YYNGEE. CDR3 in DNA: TGTGCCAGCAGCGTAGACAGGGACGTCCACGAGCAGTACTTC. Its translation is CASSVDRDVHEQYF.

This clone was seen ten or more times. The genes are TRBV7-9 and TRBJ2-7; D is unresolved. Germline lookup yields CDR1 SEHNR and CDR2 FQNEAQ (reference sequence). The V end was cut by 2 bases, the J end by 2 bases, with 19 bases between. CDR3 length: 17 amino acids. The CDR3, as DNA: TGTGCCAGCAGCTTATGGCAGTTTGGCTCAACCCCCTACGAGCAGTACTTC. It specifies CASSLWQFGSTPYEQYF. Variable domain in full (rest from reference TRBV7-9 and TRBJ2-7): DTGVSQNPRHKITKRGQNVTFRCDPISEHNRLYWYRQTLGQGPEFLTYFQNEAQLEKSRLLSDRFSAERPKGSFSTLEIQRTEQGDSAMYLCASSLWQFGSTPYEQYFGPGTRLTVT.

The chain recombines TRBV30 with TRBJ2-2; 12 bases agree with TRBD2. From germline, CDR1 is GTSNPN and CDR2 SVGIG (reference sequence). The CDR3 extends over 17 amino acids. Trimming at V came to 1 base and at J to 1 base, leaving 4 bases not matched to a gene. CDR3 sequence (DNA): TGTGCCTGGAGTGCCTGGACTAGCGGGGTGAACACCGGGGAGCTGTTTTTT. Its translation: CAWSAWTSGVNTGELFF.

A few counts support this clone. V and J are TRBV29-1 and TRBJ2-3; perhaps TRBD2 as D (5 bases). The CDR3 loop spans 14 amino acids. V was shortened by 5 bases and J by 4 bases, with 16 bases between the two germline ends. Germline lookup yields CDR1 SQVTM and CDR2 ANQGSEA. CDR3 sequence (DNA): TGCAGCGTTCAACAGCGGCAGCCACCAGATACGCAGTATTTT. It translates to CSVQQRQPPDTQYF.